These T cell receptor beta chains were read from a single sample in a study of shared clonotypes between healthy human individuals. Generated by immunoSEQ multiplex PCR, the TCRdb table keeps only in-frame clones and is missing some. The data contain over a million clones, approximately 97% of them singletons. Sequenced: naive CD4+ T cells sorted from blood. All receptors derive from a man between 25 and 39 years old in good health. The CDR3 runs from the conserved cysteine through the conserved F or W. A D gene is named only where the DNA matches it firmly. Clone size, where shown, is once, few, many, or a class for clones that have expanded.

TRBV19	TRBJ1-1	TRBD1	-	TGTGCCAGTAGCTTCCTCCCAGGGGGGGGAGGGACTGAAGCTTTCTTT	CASSFLPGGGGTEAFF
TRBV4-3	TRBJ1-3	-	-	TGCGCCAGCAGCCAAGGGATGGCCTCTGGAAACACCATATATTTT	CASSQGMASGNTIYF
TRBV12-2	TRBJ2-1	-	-	TGTGCAAGTCGCCCCCCAGGGGCGCACTTGGGGCCAAATGAGCAGTTCTTC	CASRPPGAHLGPNEQFF
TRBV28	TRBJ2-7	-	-	TGTGCCAGCAGTTTAACCCAAAGGGGCGAGCAGTACTTC	CASSLTQRGEQYF
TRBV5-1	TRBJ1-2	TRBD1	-	TGCGCCAGCAGCTTGACAGGGGAAGGCTATGGCTACACCTTC	CASSLTGEGYGYTF
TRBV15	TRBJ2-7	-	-	TGTGCCACCAGCCCCCCGGGGAGTTCCGAGCAGTACTTC	CATSPPGSSEQYF
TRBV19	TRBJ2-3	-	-	TGTGCCAGTAAACCGGACACTAGCACAGATACGCAGTATTTT	CASKPDTSTDTQYF
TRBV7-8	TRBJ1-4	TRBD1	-	TGTGCCAGCAGCCTGGGACAGGGGCTAAATGAAAAACTGTTTTTT	CASSLGQGLNEKLFF
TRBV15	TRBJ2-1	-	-	TGTGCCACCAGCAGAGACCAGACAGCCACCGGTGAGCAGTTCTTC	CATSRDQTATGEQFF
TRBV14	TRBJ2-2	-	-	TGTGCCAGCAGCCAAGGACCGGGGACCGGGGAGCTGTTTTTT	CASSQGPGTGELFF
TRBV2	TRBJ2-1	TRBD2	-	TGTGCCAGCAGGGAGCGGGGCGACACCTACAATGAGCAGTTCTTC	CASRERGDTYNEQFF
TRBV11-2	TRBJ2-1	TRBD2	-	TGTGCCAGCAGCTTAGACATCTCTAGCGGACTCTACAATGAGCAGTTCTTC	CASSLDISSGLYNEQFF
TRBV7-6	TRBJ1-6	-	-	TGTGCCAGCAGCTTAGAGGCGGCGCGGACGTCACCCCTCCACTTT	CASSLEAARTSPLHF
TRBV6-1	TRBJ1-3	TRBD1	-	TGTGCCAGCAGTGCCGTGGACAGGGGTAGAGACACCATATATTTT	CASSAVDRGRDTIYF
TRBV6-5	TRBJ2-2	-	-	TGTGCCAGCAGTTACTCACGGCCGGCGAACACCGGGGAGCTGTTTTTT	CASSYSRPANTGELFF
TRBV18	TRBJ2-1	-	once	TGTGCCAGCTCACCGGCCTCGAGCTCCTACAATGAGCAGTTCTTC	CASSPASSSYNEQFF
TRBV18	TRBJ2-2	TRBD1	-	TGTGCCAGCTCAGGTTTACAGGGGCACACCGGGGAGCTGTTTTTT	CASSGLQGHTGELFF
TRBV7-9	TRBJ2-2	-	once	TGTGCCAGCAGCTCTGGGAGGCCCGGGGAGCTGTTTTTT	CASSSGRPGELFF
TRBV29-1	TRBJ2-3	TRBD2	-	TGCAGCGCGGCGGGAGGAGCAGATACGCAGTATTTT	CSAAGGADTQYF
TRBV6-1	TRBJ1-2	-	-	TGTGCCAGCAGGAGGACAGATAATGGCTACACCTTC	CASRRTDNGYTF
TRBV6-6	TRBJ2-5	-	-	TGTGCCAGCAGCTACGGGGGATTAGAGACCCAGTACTTC	CASSYGGLETQYF
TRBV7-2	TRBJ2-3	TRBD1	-	TGTGCCAGCAGCCCAGGGACAGGGAGGCATACGCAGTATTTT	CASSPGTGRHTQYF
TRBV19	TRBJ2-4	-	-	TGTGCCAGTAGTATGACAGCAATAGCCAAAAACATTCAGTACTTC	CASSMTAIAKNIQYF